Given below is one T cell receptor (beta chain) in context. Germline CDR1 is SGHRS and CDR2 is YFSETQ. The V and J ends lost 2 bases and 0 bases respectively, with 8 bases between them. The CDR3 loop spans 14 amino acids. It was with 60 Vbeta and 13 Jbeta primers that the PCR ran. Only in-frame clones appear in the TCRdb table, and some are missing; sequencing was by immunoSEQ multiplex PCR. The sample lists about 160,000 clones; about 76% were seen once. The source of the sample is a study of cytomegalovirus exposure and HLA in healthy donors. The clonotype comes from a female donor in good health and CMV-seronegative. The rearrangement joins TRBV5-1 to TRBJ1-1; D unresolved. Material for sequencing was PBMCs. In DNA form, the CDR3 reads TGCGCCAGCAGCTTTAACACCGTGAACACTGAAGCTTTCTTT. Amino acid sequence: CASSFNTVNTEAFF.